This is a list of T cell receptor beta chains from one sample in a study of cytomegalovirus exposure and HLA in healthy donors. Profiling relied on immunoSEQ multiplex PCR, and the TCRdb table lists in-frame clones only, not all of them. The sample records 150,000 to 200,000 clones, approximately 84% being singletons. Source material: PBMCs. All receptors come from a boy aged 10-17 years in good health and CMV-seronegative. CDR3s include the opening cysteine and the closing phenylalanine or tryptophan. D genes are given only for firm matches. For some rows the clone size is stated as once, few or many, or as a class when expanded; others skip it.

clone size: NA
D gene: TRBD1
V gene: TRBV5-1
J gene: TRBJ1-4
CDR3 DNA: TGCGCCAGCAGCCCTACCAGGGGGATTTGGAACGGTGAAAAACTGTTTTTT
CDR3 protein: CASSPTRGIWNGEKLFF

clone size: NA
D gene: TRBD2
V gene: TRBV28
J gene: TRBJ2-1
CDR3 DNA: TGTGCCAGCAGTTCACTAGCGGAGAAAAACAATGAGCAGTTCTTC
CDR3 protein: CASSSLAEKNNEQFF

clone size: NA
D gene: NA
V gene: TRBV13
J gene: TRBJ2-7
CDR3 DNA: TGTGCCAGCAGCGATGTCGGTCGCGAGCAGTACTTC
CDR3 protein: CASSDVGREQYF

clone size: few
D gene: NA
V gene: TRBV2
J gene: TRBJ2-1
CDR3 DNA: TGTGCCACCACAGACCGAAACAATGAGCAGTTCTTC
CDR3 protein: CATTDRNNEQFF

clone size: NA
D gene: NA
V gene: TRBV18
J gene: TRBJ2-6
CDR3 DNA: TGTGCCAGCTCACGAACTGCCGTGTCTGGGGCCAACGTCCTGACTTTC
CDR3 protein: CASSRTAVSGANVLTF

clone size: NA
D gene: TRBD1
V gene: TRBV19
J gene: TRBJ2-1
CDR3 DNA: TGTGCCAGTAGTATGGTTCGGACAGGGACAACCTACAATGAGCAGTTCTTC
CDR3 protein: CASSMVRTGTTYNEQFF

clone size: NA
D gene: TRBD1
V gene: TRBV28
J gene: TRBJ1-1
CDR3 DNA: TGTGCCAGCAGTTTGGGACAGGGGATTGTTTTTAAAGCTTTCTTT
CDR3 protein: CASSLGQGIVFKAFF

clone size: few
D gene: TRBD1
V gene: TRBV2
J gene: TRBJ1-2
CDR3 DNA: TGTGCCAGCAGTTTGGACAGGGATTACGGCTACACCTTC
CDR3 protein: CASSLDRDYGYTF

clone size: NA
D gene: NA
V gene: TRBV19
J gene: TRBJ1-1
CDR3 DNA: TGTGCCAGTAGTATAACGGGCCAGGGGCCTTACACTGAAGCTTTCTTT
CDR3 protein: CASSITGQGPYTEAFF

clone size: NA
D gene: TRBD2
V gene: TRBV5-4
J gene: TRBJ2-2
CDR3 DNA: TGTGCCAGCAGCCAGGGACTAGCGGCCGGGGAGCTGTTTTTT
CDR3 protein: CASSQGLAAGELFF

clone size: NA
D gene: TRBD1
V gene: TRBV7-3
J gene: TRBJ1-1
CDR3 DNA: TGTGCCAGCAGCTTACAGGGGGCGCAGGACACTGAAGCTTTCTTT
CDR3 protein: CASSLQGAQDTEAFF

clone size: NA
D gene: TRBD1
V gene: TRBV5-1
J gene: TRBJ1-2
CDR3 DNA: TGCGCCAGCAGCTTGGGGGACAGGGAGAATGGCTACACCTTC
CDR3 protein: CASSLGDRENGYTF

clone size: NA
D gene: TRBD2
V gene: TRBV19
J gene: TRBJ2-1
CDR3 DNA: TGTGCCAGTAGTGGGGGGGTTGTGGAGCAGTTCTTC
CDR3 protein: CASSGGVVEQFF

clone size: NA
D gene: TRBD1
V gene: TRBV15
J gene: TRBJ1-5
CDR3 DNA: TGTGCCACCGCCGCCGGGACAGGGGGCTCTCAGCCCCAGCATTTT
CDR3 protein: CATAAGTGGSQPQHF

clone size: NA
D gene: TRBD1
V gene: TRBV5-1
J gene: TRBJ2-2
CDR3 DNA: TGCGCCAGCACAATAGGGGGCGCGGCCGGGGAGCTGTTTTTT
CDR3 protein: CASTIGGAAGELFF

clone size: NA
D gene: TRBD2
V gene: TRBV7-8
J gene: TRBJ2-1
CDR3 DNA: TGTGCCAGCAGCTCCCCCGGGAGGGCCGCTTTCAATGAGCAGTTCTTC
CDR3 protein: CASSSPGRAAFNEQFF

clone size: NA
D gene: NA
V gene: TRBV29-1
J gene: TRBJ1-1
CDR3 DNA: TGCAGCGTTGCCTTTGTAGGGCGGAGGGACACTGAAGCTTTCTTT
CDR3 protein: CSVAFVGRRDTEAFF

clone size: once
D gene: TRBD1
V gene: TRBV6-5
J gene: TRBJ1-2
CDR3 DNA: TGTGCCAGCAGTCCCCGGGACAGGGGTGGTAAGGGCTACACCTTC
CDR3 protein: CASSPRDRGGKGYTF

clone size: NA
D gene: NA
V gene: TRBV5-1
J gene: TRBJ2-1
CDR3 DNA: TGCGCCAGCAGCTTGGTCCGGACCCCGGGAGTAAAGAATGAGCAGTTCTTC
CDR3 protein: CASSLVRTPGVKNEQFF

clone size: NA
D gene: NA
V gene: TRBV9
J gene: TRBJ2-5
CDR3 DNA: TGTGCCAGCAGCGAGGGGGGGGGCAGCCCCCAAGAGACCCAGTACTTC
CDR3 protein: CASSEGGGSPQETQYF

clone size: NA
D gene: TRBD1
V gene: TRBV4-1
J gene: TRBJ2-7
CDR3 DNA: TGCGCCAGCAGCCAAGGAGGGACAGGGGATTGGGAGCAGTACTTC
CDR3 protein: CASSQGGTGDWEQYF

clone size: NA
D gene: NA
V gene: TRBV28
J gene: TRBJ2-3
CDR3 DNA: TGTGCCAGCAGTTTACTGGGGGGTGGAAACACAGATACGCAGTATTTT
CDR3 protein: CASSLLGGGNTDTQYF

clone size: NA
D gene: NA
V gene: TRBV20-1
J gene: TRBJ2-1
CDR3 DNA: TGCAGTGCTAGAGTAGATGAGCAGTTCTTC
CDR3 protein: CSARVDEQFF

clone size: NA
D gene: TRBD2
V gene: TRBV7-3
J gene: TRBJ2-7
CDR3 DNA: TGTGCCAGCACCCCTTTGCGGGGGAGCCACGAGCAGTACTTC
CDR3 protein: CASTPLRGSHEQYF

clone size: NA
D gene: TRBD1
V gene: TRBV13
J gene: TRBJ2-7
CDR3 DNA: TGTGCCAGCAGCCGGGACAGGGGAGTCTACGAGCAGTACTTC
CDR3 protein: CASSRDRGVYEQYF

clone size: few
D gene: TRBD1
V gene: TRBV18
J gene: TRBJ1-2
CDR3 DNA: TGTGCCAGTCCGACAACACAGGGGCTGTGGGGTGGCTACACCTTC
CDR3 protein: CASPTTQGLWGGYTF

clone size: NA
D gene: NA
V gene: TRBV15
J gene: TRBJ2-5
CDR3 DNA: TGTGCCACCAGCAGAGAGGGGACTGAACAAGAGACCCAGTACTTC
CDR3 protein: CATSREGTEQETQYF

clone size: NA
D gene: TRBD2
V gene: TRBV29-1
J gene: TRBJ2-1
CDR3 DNA: TGCAGCGCCGGAGCGGGGGGGACCTACAATGAGCAGTTCTTC
CDR3 protein: CSAGAGGTYNEQFF

clone size: few
D gene: NA
V gene: TRBV11-2
J gene: TRBJ2-2
CDR3 DNA: TGTGCCAGCAGCTTAGGGGGCAGAAACACCGGGGAGCTGTTTTTT
CDR3 protein: CASSLGGRNTGELFF

clone size: NA
D gene: TRBD2
V gene: TRBV6-5
J gene: TRBJ2-1
CDR3 DNA: TGTGCCAGCAGGCCTAGCGGGAGTGATGGAGGGCAGTTCTTC
CDR3 protein: CASRPSGSDGGQFF

clone size: NA
D gene: NA
V gene: TRBV27
J gene: TRBJ2-7
CDR3 DNA: TGTGCCAGCAGTTCCAGCTCCTACGAGCAGTACTTC
CDR3 protein: CASSSSSYEQYF

clone size: once
D gene: TRBD1
V gene: TRBV7-6
J gene: TRBJ1-4
CDR3 DNA: TGTGCCAGCAGCTTTTCGGGGCAGGGGGCCCCGACTAATGAAAAACTGTTTTTT
CDR3 protein: CASSFSGQGAPTNEKLFF

clone size: NA
D gene: NA
V gene: TRBV6-1
J gene: TRBJ1-2
CDR3 DNA: TGTGCCAGCAGTGAAATGGTGCAGTTTGGCTACACCTTC
CDR3 protein: CASSEMVQFGYTF

clone size: few
D gene: TRBD2
V gene: TRBV4-2
J gene: TRBJ2-7
CDR3 DNA: TGTGCCAGCAGCCAAGGGTATCGGGAGGTCTACGAGCAGTACTTC
CDR3 protein: CASSQGYREVYEQYF

clone size: NA
D gene: NA
V gene: TRBV29-1
J gene: TRBJ1-2
CDR3 DNA: TGCAGCGTTGAAGATCGAGATGTGAATCCGGGAGACTACTATGGCTACACCTTC
CDR3 protein: CSVEDRDVNPGDYYGYTF

clone size: NA
D gene: TRBD2
V gene: TRBV9
J gene: TRBJ2-2
CDR3 DNA: TGTGCCAGCAGCACTAGCGGGGTGTTAACCGGGGAGCTGTTTTTT
CDR3 protein: CASSTSGVLTGELFF

clone size: NA
D gene: NA
V gene: TRBV28
J gene: TRBJ1-2
CDR3 DNA: TGTGCCAGCAGTTCTACATGGGGCGCCTACACCTTC
CDR3 protein: CASSSTWGAYTF

clone size: NA
D gene: NA
V gene: TRBV11-2
J gene: TRBJ1-2
CDR3 DNA: TGTGCCAGCAGCTTAGCTTTCCAGGGCACCTTCTATAATGGCTACACCTTC
CDR3 protein: CASSLAFQGTFYNGYTF

clone size: NA
D gene: NA
V gene: TRBV6-5
J gene: TRBJ1-6
CDR3 DNA: TGTGCCAGCAGGCGCGGGGCAACCTATAATTCACCCCTCCACTTT
CDR3 protein: CASRRGATYNSPLHF

clone size: NA
D gene: NA
V gene: TRBV7-9
J gene: TRBJ2-7
CDR3 DNA: TGTGCCAGCAGCTTAGCTCACTACGAGCAGTACTTC
CDR3 protein: CASSLAHYEQYF

clone size: NA
D gene: TRBD1
V gene: TRBV10-3
J gene: TRBJ1-2
CDR3 DNA: TGTGCCATCAGTGAGTCGGACAGGGTCGATGGCTACACCTTC
CDR3 protein: CAISESDRVDGYTF

clone size: once
D gene: TRBD2
V gene: TRBV5-5
J gene: TRBJ2-7
CDR3 DNA: TGTGCCAGCAGCTCGGGACTAGCGGGGGGCCACTCCTACGAGCAGTACTTC
CDR3 protein: CASSSGLAGGHSYEQYF

clone size: NA
D gene: TRBD1
V gene: TRBV27
J gene: TRBJ1-2
CDR3 DNA: TGTGCCAGCGCAGGACAGGCCCTCCTAGGCGGCTACACCTTC
CDR3 protein: CASAGQALLGGYTF

clone size: few
D gene: NA
V gene: TRBV27
J gene: TRBJ1-2
CDR3 DNA: TGTGCCAGCAGTTTATCAAAAAGAGGGGGCTACACCTTC
CDR3 protein: CASSLSKRGGYTF

clone size: few
D gene: NA
V gene: TRBV28
J gene: TRBJ1-1
CDR3 DNA: TGTGCCAGCGAGTTTATAGGTGGGCAGGGCACTGAAGCTTTCTTT
CDR3 protein: CASEFIGGQGTEAFF

clone size: NA
D gene: TRBD1
V gene: TRBV27
J gene: TRBJ1-5
CDR3 DNA: TGTGCCAGCAGTTCCCAATCAGGGGGCTATCAGCCCCAGCATTTT
CDR3 protein: CASSSQSGGYQPQHF

clone size: NA
D gene: TRBD1
V gene: TRBV5-4
J gene: TRBJ2-3
CDR3 DNA: TGTGCCAGCAGCCTGACAGGGACCACAGATACGCAGTATTTT
CDR3 protein: CASSLTGTTDTQYF

clone size: NA
D gene: NA
V gene: TRBV9
J gene: TRBJ2-3
CDR3 DNA: TGTGCCAGCAGCGCCAGGGACTTACCAGATACGCAGTATTTT
CDR3 protein: CASSARDLPDTQYF

clone size: NA
D gene: NA
V gene: TRBV4-3
J gene: TRBJ2-7
CDR3 DNA: TGCGCCAGCAGCCCCGCGGCCGGGACAATACCATACGAGCAGTACTTC
CDR3 protein: CASSPAAGTIPYEQYF

clone size: NA
D gene: TRBD1
V gene: TRBV5-6
J gene: TRBJ1-1
CDR3 DNA: TGTGCCAGCAGCTCCCGGGACAGAATGAACACTGAAGCTTTCTTT
CDR3 protein: CASSSRDRMNTEAFF

clone size: NA
D gene: NA
V gene: TRBV6-1
J gene: TRBJ1-1
CDR3 DNA: TGTGCCAGCAGTGAAGCGCTTGGGAGGGTTAACACTGAAGCTTTCTTT
CDR3 protein: CASSEALGRVNTEAFF